This T cell receptor beta chain was captured by sequencing in a study of memory CD4+ T cells and cytomegalovirus serostatus (dated by TCRdb to between 2019 and 2020). Some background on the complete study: The 35 or so healthy Belgian adults in the cohort included 9 who were CMV seropositive and 24 who were CMV seronegative. CD4+ memory TCRbeta repertoires of a Belgian cohort with known cytomegalovirus serostatus were sequenced in order to replicate a published TCR-based CMV serostatus classifier. General findings and caveats noted by the study authors: Unlike the original study, which covered naive and memory CD4+ and CD8+ populations, the Belgian study sequenced only CD4+CD45RO+ memory cells. For CMV serostatus prediction, a median bootstrapped AUC of approximately 0.95 was reached with the original framework, and a median bootstrapped AUC of about 0.89 was reached with a US-trained random forest. A median bootstrapped AUC of around 0.95 with a 95% CI of 0.76-1.00 was achieved on the Belgian cohort by the original-framework classifier. Results were interpreted as suggesting that the CMV-associated TCR signature is largely present in the CD4+ memory repertoire. Of 164 previously reported CMV-associated TCRbeta sequences, approximately 70 appeared in the CD4+ memory repertoires, each in one to five individuals.

V is reduced by 6 bases and J by 7 bases, leaving a spacing of 12 bases between them. CDR1 and CDR2 are read off the germline V gene as MDHEN and SYDVKM. Reading from cysteine to phenylalanine, the CDR3 counts 12 amino acids. Just CDR3 DNA is preserved here, 36 bases in frame from base 1. A FACSAria II was used to sort memory CD4+ T cells, defined as single viable CD3+CD4+CD8-CD45RO+ cells. CMV serostatus was assessed using a Roche Elecsys assay, by which serum IgG against CMV pp150, pp28, p38 and p52 was detected. After thawing, total CD4+ T cells were enriched by positive selection with CD4 magnetic microbeads. The samples came from a different study that was designed specifically to examine the CD4+ T cell memory repertoire. Peripheral blood mononuclear cells were isolated and cryopreserved according to standard operating procedures, and serum was kept at -80 degrees C. The staining used CD3-PerCP (BW264/56), CD4-APC (RPA-T4), CD45RO-PE (UCHT1) and CD8-Pacific Orange (3B5) antibodies, and Sytox blue was used to exclude non-viable cells.

Genomic DNA was extracted from sorted cells with the Quick-DNA Microprep Kit. Amplification of TCRbeta DNA was done with the immunoSEQ hsTCRbeta kit, following the protocol from the manufacturer. An Illumina MiSeq instrument was used to sequence the TCRbeta libraries. Per the authors' processing: Removing out-of-frame sequences left roughly 2.4 million distinct TCRbeta sequences, an average of around 70,000 per individual. Two values were used to score each individual: the count of 150 to 200 previously reported CMV-associated TCRbeta sequences and the total count of productive distinct TCRbeta sequences. A beta-binomial model was reimplemented in Python, and random forests from scikit-learn, run with default parameters, were trained on data from the US cohort. Classifier performance on the Belgian cohort was summarized as median AUC with percentile confidence intervals calculated over 10,000 bootstrap iterations. What TCRdb holds here is the immuneACCESS table cut down to in-frame rearrangements. Part of the clones is not present; checked against another copy, under half of the missing clones reflect an unresolved V gene, and the others are unexplained. V and J calls and clone size come straight from that table; D and trimming were deduced from the DNA. The sample yields about 58,000 clones; roughly 84% were counted once. The top ten clones comprise around 0.5% of the sample.

A word on this clone: Its antigen target is currently unknown. Per-nucleotide qualities are absent, and no much larger clonotype sits a single base away.

The chain employs TRBV28 and TRBJ2-5, with the identity of the D gene unclear. Sequencing was performed on memory CD4+ T cells from blood. This clonotype was sampled from an adult in good health and CMV-seronegative. Some clones in this sample may be carry-over from other donors' samples. The CDR3 protein is CASRDGSRTQYF. Here is the DNA: TGTGCCAGCAGGGATGGTTCGAGGACCCAGTACTTC.